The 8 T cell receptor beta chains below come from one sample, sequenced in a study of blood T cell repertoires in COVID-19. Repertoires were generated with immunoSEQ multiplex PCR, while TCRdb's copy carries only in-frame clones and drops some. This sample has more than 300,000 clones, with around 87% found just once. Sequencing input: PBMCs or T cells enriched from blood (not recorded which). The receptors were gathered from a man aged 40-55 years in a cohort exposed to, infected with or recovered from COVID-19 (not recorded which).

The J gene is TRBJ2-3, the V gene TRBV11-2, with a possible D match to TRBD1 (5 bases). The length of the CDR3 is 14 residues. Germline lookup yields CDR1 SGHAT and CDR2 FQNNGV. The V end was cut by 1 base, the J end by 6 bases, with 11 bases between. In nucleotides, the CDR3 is TGTGCCAGCAGCTTAGCCTGGACAACCGATACGCAGTATTTT. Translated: CASSLAWTTDTQYF. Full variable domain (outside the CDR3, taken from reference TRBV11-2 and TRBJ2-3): EAGVAQSPRYKIIEKRQSVAFWCNPISGHATLYWYQQILGQGPKLLIQFQNNGVVDDSQLPKDRFSAERLKGVDSTLKIQPAKLEDSAVYLCASSLAWTTDTQYFGPGTRLTVL.

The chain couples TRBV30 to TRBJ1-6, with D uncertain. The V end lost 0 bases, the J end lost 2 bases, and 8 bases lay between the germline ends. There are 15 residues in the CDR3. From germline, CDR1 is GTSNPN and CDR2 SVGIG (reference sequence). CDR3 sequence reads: CAWSVRSAYNSPLHF. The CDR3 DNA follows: TGTGCCTGGAGTGTACGGTCCGCCTATAATTCACCCCTCCACTTT.

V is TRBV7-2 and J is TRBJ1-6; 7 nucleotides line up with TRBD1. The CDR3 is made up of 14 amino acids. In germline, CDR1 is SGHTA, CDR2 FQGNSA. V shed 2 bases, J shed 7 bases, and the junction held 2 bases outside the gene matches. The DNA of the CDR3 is TGTGCCAGCAGCTTAACAGGGGCCAATTCACCCCTCCACTTT. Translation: CASSLTGANSPLHF.

The CDR3 is CASSFRREGRTDTQYF. For the CDR3, the DNA is TGTGCCAGCAGTTTTAGACGGGAGGGCCGTACAGATACGCAGTATTTT. The rearrangement links TRBV27 to TRBJ2-3, with 8 bases that match TRBD2. Trimming removed 3 bases from V and 3 bases from J; junction bases left unmatched: 8. Germline V gene lookup returns CDR1 MNHEY and CDR2 SMNVEV (reference sequence). The CDR3 spans 16 residues.

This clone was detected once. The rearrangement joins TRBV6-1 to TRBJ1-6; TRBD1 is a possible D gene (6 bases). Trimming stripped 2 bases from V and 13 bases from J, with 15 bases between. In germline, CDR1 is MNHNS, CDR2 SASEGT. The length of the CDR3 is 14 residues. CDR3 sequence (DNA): TGTGCCAGCAGTGAACCGAACAGGGTTTTGCCCCTCCACTTT. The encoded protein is CASSEPNRVLPLHF.

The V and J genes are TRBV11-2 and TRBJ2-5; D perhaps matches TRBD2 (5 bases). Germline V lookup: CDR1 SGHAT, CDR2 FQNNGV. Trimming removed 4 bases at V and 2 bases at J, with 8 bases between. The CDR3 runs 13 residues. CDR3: CASSSGGQETQYF. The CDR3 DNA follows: TGTGCCAGCAGCTCGGGCGGGCAAGAGACCCAGTACTTC.

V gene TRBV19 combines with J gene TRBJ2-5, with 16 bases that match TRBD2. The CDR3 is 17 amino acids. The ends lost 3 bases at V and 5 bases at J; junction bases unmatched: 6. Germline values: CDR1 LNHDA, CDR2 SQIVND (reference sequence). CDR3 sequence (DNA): TGTGCCAGTAGTATGGAGGGACTAGCGGGAGGGGATGAGACCCAGTACTTC. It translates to CASSMEGLAGGDETQYF.

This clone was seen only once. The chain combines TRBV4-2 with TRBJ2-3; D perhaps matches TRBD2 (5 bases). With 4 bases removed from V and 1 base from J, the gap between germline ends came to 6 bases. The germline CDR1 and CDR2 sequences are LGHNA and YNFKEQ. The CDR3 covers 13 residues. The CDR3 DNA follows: TGTGCCAGCAGCCGACTACGCACAGATACGCAGTATTTT. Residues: CASSRLRTDTQYF.